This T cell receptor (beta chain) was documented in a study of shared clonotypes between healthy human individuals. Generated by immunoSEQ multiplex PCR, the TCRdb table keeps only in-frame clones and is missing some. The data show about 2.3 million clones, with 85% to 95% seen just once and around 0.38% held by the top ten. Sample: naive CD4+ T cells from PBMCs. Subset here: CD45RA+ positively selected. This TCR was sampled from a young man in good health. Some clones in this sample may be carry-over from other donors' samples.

In DNA form, the CDR3 reads TGTGCCAGTAGCCACTTCCCAGGGCGGATGAACACTGAAGCTTTCTTT. This codes for CASSHFPGRMNTEAFF. The chain uses TRBV19 and TRBJ1-1, with TRBD1 as a possible D gene (5 bases). Trimming stripped 6 bases from V and 0 bases from J, with 17 bases between. Germline lookup yields CDR1 LNHDA and CDR2 SQIVND (reference sequence). The CDR3 consists of 16 residues.